What follows is one T cell receptor beta chain and its context. What it recognizes is unknown. This sample stems from a study of cytomegalovirus exposure and HLA in healthy donors. General study findings and limits: Segments of the TCR beta V type were, in most cases, productive about 87% or about 30% of the time in an earlier analysis. Certain sequence variants were highly shared and formed a cluster, and this cluster was likely a sequencing artifact.

V lost 5 bases, J lost 10 bases, and 10 bases stayed unmatched. This CDR3 comprises 13 residues. Germline-derived CDR1 and CDR2 are SQVTM and ANQGSEA. The PCR was carried out with 60 Vbeta primers and 13 Jbeta primers. Profiling relied on immunoSEQ multiplex PCR, and the TCRdb table lists in-frame clones only, not all of them. The data show 85,000 to 120,000 clones, with about 70% seen just once and 2.8% held by the top ten. The origin of this receptor is a female donor in good health and CMV-seronegative. The chain has TRBV29-1 and TRBJ2-1, with 8 nucleotides matching TRBD1. The sample was PBMCs. In DNA, the CDR3 is TGCAGCGTTTCTACAGGGGGAGTAGGGGAGCAGTTCTTC. This sequence encodes CSVSTGGVGEQFF.